A selection of T cell receptor beta chains follows, all from one sample in a study of OX40 agonist ivuxolimab in advanced cancers. Profiled with immunoSEQ multiplex PCR; TCRdb holds only in-frame clones, not every one. This sample has 55,000 to 75,000 clones, with 85% to 90% found just once. This sample comprised CD4+ or CD8+ T cells sorted from blood, obtained in a trial of the OX40 agonist ivuxolimab. The receptors were gathered from an adult with an advanced solid tumor such as melanoma, head and neck, liver or kidney cancer. Both conserved end residues are part of each CDR3. Fields, in order: V gene, D gene, clone size, J gene, CDR3 protein, CDR3 DNA. The D gene is left open where the match is weak. Expanded clones get a size class; other rows say once, few or many, or leave the size out.

TRBV19	.	.	TRBJ2-7	CASSQQGAYEQYF	TGTGCCAGTAGCCAACAGGGCGCCTACGAGCAGTACTTC
TRBV18	.	.	TRBJ1-3	CASSPEVYSGNTIYF	TGTGCCAGCTCACCAGAGGTCTACTCTGGAAACACCATATATTTT
TRBV28	.	.	TRBJ1-4	CASSLGGATNEKLFF	TGTGCCAGCAGTTTAGGAGGGGCAACTAATGAAAAACTGTTTTTT
TRBV6-5	TRBD1	.	TRBJ2-7	CASSYGTGGYEQYF	TGTGCCAGCAGTTACGGTACAGGGGGCTACGAGCAGTACTTC
TRBV28	.	.	TRBJ1-2	CASSQGHYGYTF	TGTGCCAGCAGTCAGGGGCACTATGGCTACACCTTC
TRBV27	.	.	TRBJ2-1	CASSLGGGAFGEQFF	TGTGCCAGCAGTTTAGGAGGGGGCGCCTTCGGTGAGCAGTTCTTC
TRBV30	.	.	TRBJ1-2	CAWSVYYGYTF	TGTGCCTGGAGTGTATACTATGGCTACACCTTC
TRBV9	.	.	TRBJ1-6	CASSVDEGYNSPLHF	TGTGCCAGCAGCGTAGATGAAGGGTATAATTCACCCCTCCACTTT
TRBV18	.	.	TRBJ1-1	CASSRGRDTEAFF	TGTGCCAGCTCACGAGGGAGGGACACTGAAGCTTTCTTT
TRBV7-2	.	.	TRBJ1-1	CASSLAKTYTEAFF	TGTGCCAGCAGCTTAGCGAAAACATACACTGAAGCTTTCTTT
TRBV29-1	TRBD2	.	TRBJ2-1	CSVEEPGLAANEQFF	TGCAGCGTTGAAGAACCGGGACTAGCGGCCAATGAGCAGTTCTTC
TRBV10-3	.	once	TRBJ1-1	CAISENQGTFVNTEAFF	TGTGCCATCAGTGAGAATCAGGGGACCTTCGTGAACACTGAAGCTTTCTTT
TRBV7-8	TRBD1	few	TRBJ2-7	CASSLGQGSMYEQYF	TGTGCCAGCAGCTTAGGACAGGGGTCAATGTACGAGCAGTACTTC
TRBV12-5	.	.	TRBJ2-5	CASGFRALEKETQYF	TGTGCTAGTGGTTTTAGGGCGCTAGAGAAAGAGACCCAGTACTTC
TRBV2	.	.	TRBJ2-7	CASSNRRAYEQYF	TGTGCCAGCAGCAACCGGCGGGCTTACGAGCAGTACTTC
TRBV5-1	.	.	TRBJ2-1	CASSQGRGPPPSYNEQFF	TGCGCCAGCAGCCAGGGGCGGGGGCCCCCCCCCTCCTACAATGAGCAGTTCTTC
TRBV7-2	.	.	TRBJ2-5	CASSLNMGGAGETQYF	TGTGCCAGCAGCTTAAATATGGGGGGCGCAGGAGAGACCCAGTACTTC
TRBV2	TRBD2	.	TRBJ2-3	CASSPGGLALDTQYF	TGTGCCAGCAGTCCTGGAGGACTAGCTTTAGATACGCAGTATTTT
TRBV19	.	.	TRBJ2-2	CASSKGHLNTGELFF	TGTGCCAGTAGTAAAGGACACCTTAACACCGGGGAGCTGTTTTTT
TRBV27	.	.	TRBJ2-4	CASSYRPKNIQYF	TGTGCCAGCAGCTACAGACCTAAAAACATTCAGTACTTC
TRBV19	.	.	TRBJ1-1	CASNFDSMNTEAFF	TGTGCCAGTAATTTTGACAGCATGAACACTGAAGCTTTCTTT
TRBV6-5	.	.	TRBJ1-5	CASSPDSNQPQHF	TGTGCCAGCAGTCCCGATAGCAATCAGCCCCAGCATTTT
TRBV5-1	.	.	TRBJ1-5	CASRESYSNQPQHF	TGCGCCAGCAGGGAGAGCTATAGCAATCAGCCCCAGCATTTT
TRBV5-4	.	.	TRBJ1-2	CASSQPGPTLGYTF	TGTGCCAGCAGCCAACCGGGACCGACACTCGGCTACACCTTC
TRBV7-9	.	.	TRBJ2-7	CASSPRGEKGPDYEQYF	TGTGCCAGCAGCCCTAGGGGCGAAAAAGGGCCCGACTACGAGCAGTACTTC
TRBV5-4	TRBD2	.	TRBJ2-1	CASSLGETSGRNEQFF	TGTGCCAGCAGCTTGGGGGAGACTAGCGGGAGGAATGAGCAGTTCTTC
TRBV7-9	.	.	TRBJ1-5	CASSLGQRRNQPQHF	TGTGCCAGCAGCTTAGGACAGCGTCGCAATCAGCCCCAGCATTTT
TRBV15	.	.	TRBJ2-3	CATSRDRQETDTQYF	TGTGCCACCAGCAGAGATCGACAGGAAACAGATACGCAGTATTTT
TRBV7-8	.	.	TRBJ1-4	CASSVGLRVNEKLFF	TGTGCCAGCAGCGTGGGACTCCGTGTGAATGAAAAACTGTTTTTT
TRBV27	.	.	TRBJ2-1	CASSLTRVSGNEQFF	TGTGCCAGCAGTTTGACGAGGGTTTCGGGGAATGAGCAGTTCTTC
TRBV30	.	.	TRBJ1-2	CASRHQGGNYGYTF	TGTGCCTCCCGACACCAGGGCGGTAACTATGGCTACACCTTC
TRBV18	.	.	TRBJ1-1	CASSPTENTEAFF	TGTGCCAGCTCACCGACCGAGAACACTGAAGCTTTCTTT
TRBV2	TRBD1	.	TRBJ2-7	CASRDRGYEQYF	TGTGCCAGCCGGGACAGGGGCTACGAGCAGTACTTC
TRBV5-1	.	.	TRBJ2-7	CASSPVGATYEQYF	TGCGCCAGCAGCCCCGTGGGAGCAACCTACGAGCAGTACTTC
TRBV7-9	.	.	TRBJ1-1	CASSLAALGDGTEAFF	TGTGCCAGCAGCTTAGCAGCGCTCGGGGACGGCACTGAAGCTTTCTTT
TRBV7-7	.	once	TRBJ2-2	CASSLEGGWQNTGELFF	TGTGCCAGCAGCTTAGAAGGGGGGTGGCAGAACACCGGGGAGCTGTTTTTT
TRBV7-9	.	.	TRBJ1-2	CASSLEQGGGYTF	TGTGCCAGCAGCTTAGAACAGGGTGGAGGCTACACCTTC
TRBV27	.	.	TRBJ1-6	CASSLDRYSPLHF	TGTGCCAGCAGTTTAGACAGGTATTCACCCCTCCACTTT
TRBV5-4	TRBD2	.	TRBJ2-5	CASSLAGRGQETQYF	TGTGCCAGCAGCTTGGCCGGGCGGGGGCAAGAGACCCAGTACTTC
TRBV7-2	.	.	TRBJ1-4	CASSARPGRQEKLFF	TGTGCCAGCAGCGCCCGGCCAGGGAGGCAAGAAAAACTGTTTTTT
TRBV19	.	.	TRBJ1-1	CASVAGWTEAFF	TGTGCCAGTGTAGCAGGGTGGACTGAAGCTTTCTTT
TRBV19	.	.	TRBJ1-6	CAGQWGPNSPLHF	TGTGCCGGACAGTGGGGCCCGAATTCACCCCTCCACTTT
TRBV5-6	TRBD1	.	TRBJ2-5	CASSVGQEETQYF	TGTGCCAGCAGCGTGGGACAGGAAGAGACCCAGTACTTC
TRBV10-3	.	few	TRBJ1-1	CAISDNTEAFF	TGTGCCATCAGCGATAACACTGAAGCTTTCTTT
TRBV5-1	TRBD2	.	TRBJ2-2	CASSLLAGVNTGELFF	TGCGCCAGCAGCTTACTCGCGGGAGTAAACACCGGGGAGCTGTTTTTT
TRBV7-9	.	.	TRBJ2-3	CASSQDSSGGTQYF	TGTGCCAGCAGCCAAGACAGTTCCGGAGGTACGCAGTATTTT
TRBV6-5	TRBD1	.	TRBJ1-2	CASSYVGQGLYGYTF	TGTGCCAGCAGTTACGTGGGACAGGGGCTATATGGCTACACCTTC
TRBV18	.	.	TRBJ2-1	CASSNGVGVYNEQFF	TGTGCCAGCTCAAATGGCGTCGGGGTCTACAATGAGCAGTTCTTC
TRBV7-6	.	.	TRBJ2-2	CASSLGGNTGELFF	TGTGCCAGCAGCTTAGGGGGGAACACCGGGGAGCTGTTTTTT
TRBV18	TRBD1	.	TRBJ1-4	CASSPAGQYNEKLFF	TGTGCCAGCTCACCGGCGGGACAGTATAATGAAAAACTGTTTTTT
TRBV30	.	.	TRBJ1-5	CAWSVQRDGPQHF	TGTGCCTGGAGTGTACAGCGAGATGGGCCCCAGCATTTT
TRBV5-5	.	once	TRBJ1-5	CASSLARSAPNQPQHF	TGTGCCAGCAGCTTGGCCCGCAGTGCCCCCAACCAGCCCCAGCATTTT
TRBV6-1	.	.	TRBJ2-5	CASTRARGPQETQYF	TGTGCCAGCACCCGGGCCCGGGGCCCACAAGAGACCCAGTACTTC